What follows are 32 T cell receptor beta chains derived from one specimen sequenced in a study of post-analysis software for immune sequencing data. Overall study results and limits: A handful of TRBV segments were significantly more frequent in patients than in controls. TRBV5-6, TRBV5-1 and TRBV20-1 were among these segments.

Tagging with unique molecular identifiers was a feature of the TCR beta cDNA libraries. Each CDR3 protein gets one entry after TCRdb re-called the PCR reads with MiXCR. The data hold about 460,000 distinct CDR3 sequences, with around 40% observed a single time. No antigen has been identified for these receptors. Source material: blood. These TCRs come from a girl aged 5 to 17 with multiple sclerosis.

This clonotype has only a few counts. The gene calls are TRBV10-3 and TRBJ2-1, with 9 bases matching TRBD2. J gave up 5 bases and V 6 bases, and 8 bases lay outside the gene matches. There are 15 residues in the CDR3. The V gene's germline CDR1 is ENHRY and CDR2 SYGVKD. CDR3 residues: CAISTLAGAHNEQFF. The CDR3 DNA follows: TGTGCCATCAGCACCTTAGCGGGAGCACACAATGAGCAGTTCTTC.

The rearrangement links TRBV28 to TRBJ2-5; TRBD2 agrees at 9 bases. The J call may be mistaken, given a closer DNA end match to TRBJ2-7. The CDR3 consists of 16 residues. Looked up from germline, CDR1 is MDHEN and CDR2 is SYDVKM. Here the CDR3 reads CASKGGSSGSPNEQYF. The CDR3 coding sequence is TGTGCCAGCAAAGGTGGGAGTAGCGGGAGTCCAAACGAGCAGTACTTC.

The chain joins TRBV5-1 to TRBJ1-6; D is ambiguous. Germline V gene lookup returns CDR1 SGHRS and CDR2 YFSETQ. V gave up 7 bases and J gave up 7 bases, with 12 bases separating them. This CDR3 has 13 residues. CDR3: CASGSGWNSPLHF. The CDR3 DNA reads as TGCGCCAGCGGTTCTGGGTGGAATTCACCCCTCCACTTT.

The chain links TRBV7-2 to TRBJ2-5; 8 bases fit TRBD2. CDR3 size: 15 residues. V trimming: 2 bases; J trimming: 4 bases; junction bases outside the gene matches: 6. Germline-derived CDR1 and CDR2 are SGHTA and FQGNSA. CDR3 sequence (DNA): TGTGCCAGCAGCTTACGCGCGGGAGGTGGAGAGACCCAGTACTTC. Translating it yields CASSLRAGGGETQYF. Supplemented by reference TRBV7-2 and TRBJ2-5, the full variable domain reads GAGVSQSPSNKVTEKGKDVELRCDPISGHTALYWYRQSLGQGLEFLIYFQGNSAPDKSGLPSDRFSAERTGGSVSTLTIQRTQQEDSAVYLCASSLRAGGGETQYFGPGTRLLVL.

This clonotype was picked up one time. The chain is built from TRBV20-1 and TRBJ1-1; D ambiguous. The CDR3 contains 12 residues. V lost 1 base, J lost 4 bases, and 7 bases lay in between. CDR1 DFQATT and CDR2 SNEGSKA come from the germline V gene (reference sequence). CDR3 sequence (DNA): TGCAGTGCTAGAGGTAGTCGCACTGAAGCTTTCTTT. Protein: CSARGSRTEAFF.

This clonotype was seen more than once but under ten times. This chain joins TRBV9 and TRBJ2-7, with 7 positions matching TRBD2. The CDR3 extends over 14 amino acids. The J segment lost 6 bases and the V segment lost 2 bases, leaving 8 bases of the junction unmatched. Germline CDR1 reads SGDLS; CDR2 reads YYNGEE. This CDR3 reads CASSVFAGAGEQYF. The CDR3 nucleotides are TGTGCCAGCAGCGTGTTTGCGGGAGCGGGCGAGCAGTACTTC.

This clonotype was picked up a small number of times. At one end the junction does not follow the germline gene, possibly because of a read error. The V and J genes are TRBV7-7 and TRBJ2-1; D is possibly TRBD1 (6 bases). Per the germline V gene, CDR1 is SSHAT and CDR2 is FNYEAQ (reference sequence). The CDR3 consists of 14 residues. Here the CDR3 reads CASSSGASYNEQFF. CDR3 DNA sequence: TGTGCTAGCAGCTCAGGGGCGTCCTACAATGAGCAGTTCTTC.

This clonotype was counted between two and nine times. CDR3 amino acids: CATSRVGVKQYF. DNA for the CDR3: TGTGCCACCAGCAGAGTTGGTGTGAAGCAGTACTTC. The chain carries TRBV15 and TRBJ2-4; D unresolved. The CDR3 contains 12 residues. Germline V gene data show CDR1 as LNHNV and CDR2 as YYDKDF (reference sequence). V lost 1 base and J 13 bases, leaving 11 bases between the germline ends.

CDR3 in amino acids: CASSGGDSAYYNEQFF. CDR3 nucleotides: TGCGCCAGCAGCGGCGGGGACAGCGCTTACTACAATGAGCAGTTCTTC. The chain links TRBV5-1 to TRBJ2-1, with D perhaps matching TRBD1 (7 bases). CDR1 and CDR2 (germline): SGHRS, YFSETQ. V lost 4 bases and J 3 bases, leaving 17 bases between the germline ends. The CDR3 loop spans 16 amino acids.

This clonotype was observed a handful of times. The CDR3 is CASSPGQDFTF. The CDR3 nucleotides read TGTGCCAGCAGTCCAGGGCAAGATTTCACCTTC. The chain uses TRBV28 and TRBJ1-2, with D maybe TRBD1 (5 bases). The V end was cut by 5 bases, the J end by 13 bases, with 14 bases between. CDR3 size: 11 residues. CDR1 and CDR2 (germline): MDHEN, SYDVKM.

The V and J genes are TRBV30 and TRBJ2-7, with D maybe TRBD2 (6 bases). TRBJ2-4 explains the end of the DNA better; the J call may be wrong. CDR1 GTSNPN and CDR2 SVGIG come from the germline V gene (reference sequence). This CDR3 region has 13 residues. In nucleotides, the CDR3 is TGTGCCTGGAGTGTATTGGGGGGTAACATTCAGTACTTC. The encoded protein is CAWSVLGGNIQYF.

The V gene is TRBV28, the J gene TRBJ2-1; TRBD1 agrees at 8 bases. The V gene's germline CDR1 is MDHEN and CDR2 SYDVKM. The length of the CDR3 is 15 residues. The J segment lost 6 bases and the V segment lost 5 bases, leaving 9 bases of the junction unmatched. The CDR3 DNA is TGTGCCAGCAGTCCCCCAGGGGGCCTTCTCAATGAGCAGTTCTTC. It encodes CASSPPGGLLNEQFF.

This clonotype was seen a handful of times. The chain employs TRBV15 and TRBJ2-3; 7 bases map to TRBD2. Trimming cost V 5 bases and J 5 bases; bases outside gene matches: 10. Germline CDR1 and CDR2: LNHNV and YYDKDF (reference sequence). The CDR3 is 15 amino acids. The CDR3 region is CATSPGAGDGDTQYF. In nucleotides, the CDR3 is TGTGCCACCAGCCCCGGTGCGGGAGACGGAGATACGCAGTATTTT.

The chain recombines TRBV9 with TRBJ2-3; D remains unclear. CDR1 and CDR2 from the germline V gene are SGDLS and YYNGEE. V lost 4 bases and J lost 7, with 16 bases in between. The CDR3 contains 14 residues. CDR3 bases: TGTGCCAGCAGCCTCCACCGAACAGAAAATACGCAGTATTTT. Translation: CASSLHRTENTQYF.

The V gene is TRBV3-1, the J gene TRBJ2-6; 8 nucleotides align to TRBD1. Germline CDR1 reads LGHDT; CDR2 reads YNNKEL (reference sequence). The CDR3 runs to 16 residues. V was clipped by 0 bases and J by 8 bases; unmatched bases: 6. CDR3 sequence (DNA): TGTGCCAGCAGCCAAGAAGCCCGACAGGGGTCCAACGTCCTGACTTTC. Its protein product is CASSQEARQGSNVLTF.

This clonotype occurred a few times. This rearrangement joins TRBV9 to TRBJ2-5; TRBD1 matches 7 bases. Germline assignment: CDR1 SGDLS and CDR2 YYNGEE. This CDR3 spans 13 amino acids. V dropped 3 bases and J dropped 5; count of bases not matched to a gene: 4. The CDR3 sequence is CASSDDRAETQYF. The CDR3, as DNA: TGTGCCAGCAGCGACGACAGGGCGGAGACCCAGTACTTC. Full variable domain (remainder filled in from reference TRBV9 and TRBJ2-5): DSGVTQTPKHLITATGQRVTLRCSPRSGDLSVYWYQQSLDQGLQFLIQYYNGEERAKGNILERFSAQQFPDLHSELNLSSLELGDSALYFCASSDDRAETQYFGPGTRLLVL.

The sample holds a few counts of this clonotype. V and J are TRBV12-3 or TRBV12-4 and TRBJ2-1; no firm D call. CDR3 length: 13 amino acids. Deletions cut 2 bases from V and 7 bases from J, with 9 bases between. The CDR3 bases are TGTGCCAGCAGTTTAAGTTCGATGAATGAGCAGTTCTTC. This encodes CASSLSSMNEQFF.

The V call is TRBV27, the J call TRBJ2-2, with D uncertain. The CDR3 length is 15 residues. Trimming took off 2 bases at V and 3 bases at J, with 10 bases between the two ends. Germline V gives CDR1 MNHEY, CDR2 SMNVEV (reference sequence). The DNA of the CDR3 is TGTGCCAGCAGTTTAGATGGCATTTACACCGGGGAGCTGTTTTTT. Amino acids: CASSLDGIYTGELFF.

This sequence joins TRBV20-1 and TRBJ2-7; TRBD2 agrees at 8 bases. V shed 5 bases, J shed 1 base, and the junction held 10 bases outside the gene matches. Germline V lookup: CDR1 DFQATT, CDR2 SNEGSKA (reference sequence). The CDR3 extends over 15 amino acids. CDR3 coding DNA: TGCAGTGCTCGTCCCGGGACTAGTGCGTCCTACGAGCAGTACTTC. The encoded protein is CSARPGTSASYEQYF.

This chain joins TRBV20-1 and TRBJ2-3, with TRBD1 identical over 7 bases. Trimming at V came to 7 bases and at J to 0 bases, leaving 7 bases not matched to a gene. Germline values: CDR1 DFQATT, CDR2 SNEGSKA (reference sequence). The CDR3 consists of 14 residues. CDR3 DNA: TGCAGTGGTTTAAAGGGGGCAAGCACAGATACGCAGTATTTT. Protein sequence: CSGLKGASTDTQYF.

The chain carries TRBV19 and TRBJ2-1; the D is unclear. Germline CDR1 and CDR2: LNHDA and SQIVND (reference sequence). This CDR3 has 15 residues. Trimming cost V 8 bases and J 4 bases, with 18 bases left between them. The CDR3 nucleotides read TGTGCCAGTGGTAGGAAGATGGCCACTTACAATGAGCAGTTCTTC. It specifies CASGRKMATYNEQFF.

The chain has TRBV20-1 and TRBJ2-1, with TRBD2 matching 9 bases. Germline V gene lookup returns CDR1 DFQATT and CDR2 SNEGSKA (reference sequence). There are 15 residues in the CDR3. The trim removed 6 bases at V and 5 bases at J, leaving 11 bases unmatched. DNA for the CDR3: TGCAGTGCCCATTGGGGGACTAGCCCTAACAATGAGCAGTTCTTC. It translates to CSAHWGTSPNNEQFF.

This chain joins TRBV2 and TRBJ2-1; D unresolved. The CDR3 covers 14 residues. The ends were cut back, 0 bases at V and 7 bases at J, with 10 bases in the middle. Germline V gives CDR1 SNHLY, CDR2 FYNNEI. Here the CDR3 reads CASSEARVGNEQFF. The DNA of the CDR3 is TGTGCCAGCAGTGAAGCGCGAGTCGGGAATGAGCAGTTCTTC. Looking up the rest from reference TRBV2 and TRBJ2-1 gives the full variable domain: EPEVTQTPSHQVTQMGQEVILRCVPISNHLYFYWYRQILGQKVEFLVSFYNNEISEKSEIFDDQFSVERPDGSNFTLKIRSTKLEDSAMYFCASSEARVGNEQFFGPGTRLTVL.

V usage is TRBV3-1 and J usage is TRBJ2-1; D possibly corresponds to TRBD2 (5 bases). This CDR3 is 14 amino acids long. Trimming left V 0 bases short and J 7 bases short, with 10 bases between. The germline V gene has CDR1 LGHDT and CDR2 YNNKEL (reference sequence). CDR3 coding DNA: TGTGCCAGCAGCCAAGACGCGGGCAGGAATGAGCAGTTCTTC. Its translation is CASSQDAGRNEQFF.

The chain links TRBV4-3 to TRBJ2-7; the D gene could be TRBD1 or TRBD2 (5 bases each). The V gene lost 4 bases and the J gene lost 5 bases, with 12 bases spanning the gap. The germline V gene encodes CDR1 LGHNA and CDR2 YSLEER. The CDR3 runs to 13 residues. CDR3 in amino acids: CASSPGTFDEQYF. CDR3 bases: TGCGCCAGCAGCCCCGGGACCTTTGACGAGCAGTACTTC.

This clonotype was picked up one time. The V call is TRBV18, the J call TRBJ2-7, with 11 bases fitting TRBD2. This CDR3 has 15 residues. Trimming removed 4 bases from V and 2 bases from J; junction bases left unmatched: 4. Germline lookup yields CDR1 KGHSH and CDR2 LQKENI. CDR3 DNA sequence: TGTGCCAGCTCACTGGGACTAGCGGATACCTACGAGCAGTACTTC. Its protein product is CASSLGLADTYEQYF.

This clonotype was seen only a few times. The chain is built from TRBV20-1 and TRBJ2-5, with 12 bases that match TRBD1. CDR1 is DFQATT and CDR2 is SNEGSKA in the germline V gene (reference sequence). Trimming cost V 0 bases and J 5 bases; bases outside gene matches: 4. The CDR3 is 15 amino acids. This CDR3 is CSARDGTGGVETQYF. DNA of the CDR3: TGCAGTGCTAGAGACGGGACAGGGGGCGTCGAGACCCAGTACTTC.

The V and J genes are TRBV20-1 and TRBJ2-4; 11 bases are a match to TRBD1. The assigned J gene may be wrong: the sequence end matches TRBJ2-7 better. The length of the CDR3 is 14 residues. Germline CDR1 reads DFQATT; CDR2 reads SNEGSKA (reference sequence). The CDR3 coding sequence is TGCAGTGCTAAGATCGGGACAGGGGGATACGAGCAGTACTTC. Protein sequence: CSAKIGTGGYEQYF.

This chain joins TRBV7-2 and TRBJ1-4, with 8 bases lining up with TRBD1. J was trimmed by 2 bases and V by 4 bases; bases with no gene match: 3. The CDR3 runs 15 residues. CDR1 is SGHTA, CDR2 FQGNSA, per germline. The CDR3 nucleotides read TGTGCCAGCAGCTCGGACAGGGCCACTAATGAAAAACTGTTTTTT. Its protein product is CASSSDRATNEKLFF. The whole variable domain, filled in from reference TRBV7-2 and TRBJ1-4, reads GAGVSQSPSNKVTEKGKDVELRCDPISGHTALYWYRQSLGQGLEFLIYFQGNSAPDKSGLPSDRFSAERTGGSVSTLTIQRTQQEDSAVYLCASSSDRATNEKLFFGSGTQLSVL.

The chain has TRBV5-6 and TRBJ2-7, with 9 bases fitting TRBD2. The CDR3 is made up of 16 amino acids. With 0 bases clipped from V and 4 bases from J, the junction kept 8 bases outside the gene matches. Germline V gene data show CDR1 as SGHDT and CDR2 as YYEEEE. The DNA of the CDR3 is TGTGCCAGCAGCTTGGCATGGCGGGAGGGCCGATACGAGCAGTACTTC. This translates into CASSLAWREGRYEQYF.

Notes on this clonotype: A read error may account for a junction end that differs from germline. This chain links TRBV14 with TRBJ2-1; 7 bases align to TRBD2. This CDR3 region has 16 residues. Germline-derived CDR1 and CDR2 are SGHDN and FVKESK. The CDR3 DNA sequence: TGTGCCAACAGCCAAGAATGGACTAGACAATACAATGAGCAGTTCTTC. It specifies CANSQEWTRQYNEQFF.

The gene calls are TRBV27 and TRBJ1-5, with TRBD1 matching over 11 bases. This CDR3 has 16 residues. CDR1 and CDR2 (germline): MNHEY, SMNVEV (reference sequence). J lost 1 base, V lost 5 bases, and 4 bases had no gene match. CDR3 sequence reads: CASSLGTGGSNQPQHF. In nucleotides, the CDR3 is TGTGCCAGCAGTCTCGGGACAGGGGGGAGCAATCAGCCCCAGCATTTT.